Each of the 5 T cell receptor beta chains below was sequenced from the same sample in a study of post-analysis software for immune sequencing data. Prepared TCR beta cDNA libraries contained unique molecular identifiers. TCRdb re-analysed the PCR reads in MiXCR, keeping a single row per CDR3 protein. The sample shows hundreds of thousands of distinct CDR3 sequences, about 27% of them seen only once. Study-wide points: Higher frequency in patients than in controls was seen for roughly five TRBV segments, with TRBV5-6, TRBV5-1 and TRBV20-1 among them.

Antigen specificity for these receptors is unknown. Sequencing was performed on blood. The receptor set was obtained from a girl between 10 and 17 years old with multiple sclerosis.

This clonotype was seen more than once but under ten times. The rearrangement joins TRBV20-1 to TRBJ2-1; D perhaps matches TRBD2 (6 bases). Deletions cut 0 bases from V and 6 bases from J, with 9 bases between. The germline CDR1 and CDR2 sequences are DFQATT and SNEGSKA (reference sequence). The CDR3 extends over 13 amino acids. The CDR3 sequence is CSARDLALNEQFF. Written as DNA, the CDR3 is TGCAGTGCTAGAGATCTAGCGCTCAATGAGCAGTTCTTC.

This clonotype showed up just a few times. This chain links TRBV15 with TRBJ2-3; 11 bases fit TRBD1. Germline CDR1 and CDR2: LNHNV and YYDKDF (reference sequence). CDR3 length equals 16 residues. Losses at the gene ends were 4 bases for V and 7 bases for J; bases not matched to a gene: 10. The CDR3 nucleotides are TGTGCCACCAGCATACTGAGGACAGGGGGCGCAAATACGCAGTATTTT. Encoded protein: CATSILRTGGANTQYF.

The genes are TRBV25-1 and TRBJ1-1; a weak D match, TRBD1 (6 bases). CDR3 length equals 13 residues. Germline assignment: CDR1 MGHDK and CDR2 SYGVNS. The germline V and J ends were trimmed by 5 bases and 5 bases, with 12 bases remaining between them. The CDR3 region is CASSPGDWTEAFF. The CDR3 DNA is TGTGCCAGCAGTCCAGGGGATTGGACTGAAGCTTTCTTT.

This clonotype occurred many times. The chain employs TRBV4-1 and TRBJ2-3, with D maybe TRBD1 (6 bases). Germline-derived CDR1 and CDR2 are MGHRA and YSYEKL. The CDR3 is 15 amino acids. The V and J ends lost 2 bases and 6 bases respectively, with 15 bases between them. CDR3 bases: TGCGCCAGCAGCCAATACAACAGGGTTTTGGATACGCAGTATTTT. This codes for CASSQYNRVLDTQYF.

This chain joins TRBV5-1 and TRBJ2-5; 9 bases fit TRBD2. CDR3 length: 15 amino acids. Germline assignment: CDR1 SGHRS and CDR2 YFSETQ. V shed 3 bases, J shed 4 bases, and the junction held 7 bases outside the gene matches. The CDR3 here is CASSSGLAFPETQYF. CDR3 sequence (DNA): TGCGCCAGCAGCTCGGGACTAGCCTTTCCAGAGACCCAGTACTTC.